A single T cell receptor (beta chain) is shown here with its context. Assignment of participants to cohorts was predicated upon participant-reported clinical history. Sequencing was performed with immunoSEQ multiplex PCR; in TCRdb, only in-frame clones are kept and a portion is missing. The repertoire includes hundreds of thousands of clones, 87% of them detected once, and approximately 2% sits in the top ten. The CDR3 loop spans 13 amino acids. Trimming cost V 0 bases and J 9 bases, with 9 bases left between them. Germline V gives CDR1 MNHNS, CDR2 SASEGT. The data are from a study of blood T cell repertoires in COVID-19.

The chain employs TRBV6-1 and TRBJ1-5, with D hard to call. The sequence was obtained from a woman between 18 and 30 years old with acute COVID-19. Material: PBMCs or T cells enriched from blood (not recorded which). The CDR3 DNA follows: TGTGCCAGCAGTGAAGCGCTCTATCGGCCCCAGCATTTT. Translation gives CASSEALYRPQHF.